This TCR beta chain was identified in a study of blood T cell repertoires in COVID-19. At the level of the study: In each case, the material was cDNA or gDNA derived from T cells, B-cell-depleted T cells, or PBMCs.

CDR3 length equals 13 residues. In the original processing: Amplification of reference gene primers was used by the study to estimate nucleated cell counts. Data came from immunoSEQ multiplex PCR; TCRdb stores just in-frame clones and leaves some out. That table gives V, J and clone size, and the DNA gave D and trimming. The table lists about 10,000 clones, approximately 88% of them singletons. The specimen was peripheral blood. This chain joins TRBV21-1 and TRBJ2-7; no check of the table's D call, TRBD1, against the DNA was made. TRBV21-1 counts as a pseudogene. The sequence derives from a human donor in a cohort sampled during active COVID-19. CDR3 loop: CASSNLQGCEQYF. CDR3 DNA: TGTGCCAGCAGCAACTTGCAGGGTTGTGAGCAGTACTTC.